This TCR beta chain was obtained from a study of OX40 agonist ivuxolimab in advanced cancers. Turning to the study itself: The dose of intravenous ivuxolimab that patients received every 2 weeks ranged from 0.01 to 10 mg/kg. Three patients, one with hepatocellular carcinoma and two with cutaneous melanoma, achieved partial responses.

Clones were sequenced by immunoSEQ multiplex PCR, and TCRdb holds only the in-frame ones, with some missing. Of roughly 65,000 clones in the sample, almost 90% are singletons; the top ten hold about 10%. In regard to this clone: Its cognate antigen is unknown.

The CDR3 spans 12 residues. V lost 4 bases and J lost 2, with 5 bases in between. Germline assignment: CDR1 SGHDT and CDR2 YYEEEE. Overall study results and limits: The CD4+ and CD8+ T cells in the blood had expanded clonally by week 6 at 0.1 to 3.0 mg/kg.

This clonotype was obtained from an adult with an advanced solid tumor such as melanoma, head and neck, liver or kidney cancer. The specimen comprised CD4+ or CD8+ T cells sorted from blood, sampled in a trial of the OX40 agonist ivuxolimab. This chain joins TRBV5-6 and TRBJ2-3, with D hard to call. Here the CDR3 reads CASSPDTDTQYF. The CDR3 coding sequence is TGTGCCAGCAGCCCTGACACAGATACGCAGTATTTT.